This paragraph covers one T cell receptor (beta chain) sequence. Antigen: not known. The data belong to a study of T cell repertoires in cytomegalovirus infection. Across the whole study: Both CMV infection and a matching HLA type were indicated by public TCR beta signatures. Study results and limitations: CMV-specific HLA-C-restricted TCR beta clonotypes dominated the ex vivo response.

Germline V gene data show CDR1 as SGHAT and CDR2 as FQNNGV. V shed 5 bases and J shed 0 bases, with 16 bases lying between them. CDR3 length equals 16 residues. Via MiXCR, TCRdb re-called the reads, giving one row per CDR3 protein. This sample carries 700,000 to 850,000 distinct CDR3 sequences, 30% to 35% of them seen once, and the ten largest clones take around 12%. The genes are TRBV11-2 and TRBJ1-1; D remains ambiguous. The sample here was cultured CD8+ T cells from PBMCs, taken from culture after CMV antigen stimulation. This receptor was taken from a human donor in good health (CMV status not recorded). Some clones in this sample may be carry-over from other donors' samples. The CDR3 is CASSPTGSFMNTEAFF. In DNA form, the CDR3 reads TGTGCCAGCAGCCCCACGGGCTCTTTTATGAACACTGAAGCTTTCTTT.